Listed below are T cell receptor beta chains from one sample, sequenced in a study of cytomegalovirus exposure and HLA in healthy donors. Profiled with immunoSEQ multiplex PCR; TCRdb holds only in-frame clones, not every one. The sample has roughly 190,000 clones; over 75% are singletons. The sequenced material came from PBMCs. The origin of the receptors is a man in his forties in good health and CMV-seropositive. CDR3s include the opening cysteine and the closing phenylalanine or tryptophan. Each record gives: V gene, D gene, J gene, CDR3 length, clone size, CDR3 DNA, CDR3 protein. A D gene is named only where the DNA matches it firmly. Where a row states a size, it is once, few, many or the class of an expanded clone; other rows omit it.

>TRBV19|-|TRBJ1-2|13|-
TGTGCCAGTGATCCTCGGGGAAACTATGGCTACACCTTC
CASDPRGNYGYTF
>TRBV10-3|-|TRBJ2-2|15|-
TGTGCCATCAGTGAGGCCGGAGGAGAGTACGGGGAGCTGTTTTTT
CAISEAGGEYGELFF
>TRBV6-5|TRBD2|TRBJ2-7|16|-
TGTGCCAGCAGTTTGACTCCCATGGGGGGGGACCGCGAGCAGTACTTC
CASSLTPMGGDREQYF
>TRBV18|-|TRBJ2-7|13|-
TGTGCCAGCTCCTCGGGACTGTATAACGAGCAGTACTTC
CASSSGLYNEQYF
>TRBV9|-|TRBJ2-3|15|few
TGTGCCAGCAGCCGTGGGGAGCGGGGCACAGATACGCAGTATTTT
CASSRGERGTDTQYF
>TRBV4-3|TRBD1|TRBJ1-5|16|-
TGCGCCAGCAGCCAAGATACGGGACAGGGAGATCAGCCCCAGCATTTT
CASSQDTGQGDQPQHF
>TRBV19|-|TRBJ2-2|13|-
TGTGCCAGTATCCCCCCCCTCGGCGGGGAGCTGTTTTTT
CASIPPLGGELFF
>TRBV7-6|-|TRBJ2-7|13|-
TGTGCCAGCAGCTTAGTAGGGGACTACGAGCAGTACTTC
CASSLVGDYEQYF
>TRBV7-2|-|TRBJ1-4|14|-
TGTGCCAGCAGCTATCGGACAATGGATGAAAAACTGTTTTTT
CASSYRTMDEKLFF
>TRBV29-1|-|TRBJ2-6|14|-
TGCAGCGTCGACAGCTCCTCTGGGGCCAACGTCCTGACTTTC
CSVDSSSGANVLTF